Sequencing of this TCR beta chain was carried out in a study of TIL therapy for anti-PD-1-resistant metastatic lung cancer. The sample's time point: pre-treatment sample, taken before nivolumab and TIL therapy. V was pared by 4 bases and J by 4 bases, with 17 bases between. The CDR3 runs to 14 residues. Germline assignment: CDR1 SQVTM and CDR2 ANQGSEA. The libraries were made with immunoSEQ v3. Libraries were sequenced to roughly 2 million read pairs (survey) or about 5-6.5 million (deep). TCRdb's table, derived via immunoSEQ multiplex PCR, lists solely in-frame clones and lacks some. Among 20,000 to 25,000 clones listed, over 70% were seen once.

This TCR was sampled from a person aged 25-79 years with non-small cell lung cancer. The sequencing here drew on blood, taken at baseline. The rearrangement links TRBV29-1 to TRBJ2-7; possibly TRBD1 for D (5 bases). CDR3 DNA sequence: TGCAGCGTTGCGGGCCTACAAGGGGCTTACGAGCAGTACTTC. Protein product: CSVAGLQGAYEQYF.